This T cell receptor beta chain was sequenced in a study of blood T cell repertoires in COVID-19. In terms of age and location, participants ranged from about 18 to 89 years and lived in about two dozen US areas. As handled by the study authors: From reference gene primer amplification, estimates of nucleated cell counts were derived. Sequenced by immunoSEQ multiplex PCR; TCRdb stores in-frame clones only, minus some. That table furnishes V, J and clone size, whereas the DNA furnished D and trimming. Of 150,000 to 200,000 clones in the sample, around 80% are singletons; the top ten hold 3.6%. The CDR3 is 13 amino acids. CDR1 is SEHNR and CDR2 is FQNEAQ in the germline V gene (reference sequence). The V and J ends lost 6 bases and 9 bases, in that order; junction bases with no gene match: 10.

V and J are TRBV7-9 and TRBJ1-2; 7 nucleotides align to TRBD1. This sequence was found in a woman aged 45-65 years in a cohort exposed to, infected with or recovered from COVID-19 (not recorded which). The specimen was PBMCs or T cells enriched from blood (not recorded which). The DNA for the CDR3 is TGTGCCAGCAGTTTTTACAGGGGAATGAGCTACACCTTC. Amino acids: CASSFYRGMSYTF.